This TCR beta chain was captured in a study of T cell responses to AZD1222 COVID-19 vaccine. Study-wide findings and caveats: Per reports, nearly half of all spike-specific TCRs target regions that are unmutated in variants. Spike was spanned by vaccine-associated CD4 TCRs, with dominance at 160-218 and 743-854.

Of note for this clone: Antigen specificity is unknown.

With 1 base clipped from V and 5 bases from J, the junction kept 4 bases outside the gene matches. The CDR3 length is 15 residues. Germline lookup yields CDR1 SEHNR and CDR2 FQNEAQ (reference sequence). The method was immunoSEQ multiplex PCR; TCRdb's version includes in-frame clones alone and lacks a portion of them. The table has some 120,000 clones, approximately 83% seen once. The chain has TRBV7-9 and TRBJ2-5, with 10 bases that match TRBD2. Sequenced material: peripheral blood, taken on day 0 of MenACWY control vaccination. This clonotype was obtained from an adult in good health. CDR3 sequence reads: CASSLERGGFETQYF. CDR3 bases: TGTGCCAGCAGCTTAGAGCGGGGGGGCTTTGAGACCCAGTACTTC. Using reference TRBV7-9 and TRBJ2-5 for the parts outside the CDR3, the full variable domain is DTGVSQNPRHKITKRGQNVTFRCDPISEHNRLYWYRQTLGQGPEFLTYFQNEAQLEKSRLLSDRFSAERPKGSFSTLEIQRTEQGDSAMYLCASSLERGGFETQYFGPGTRLLVL.